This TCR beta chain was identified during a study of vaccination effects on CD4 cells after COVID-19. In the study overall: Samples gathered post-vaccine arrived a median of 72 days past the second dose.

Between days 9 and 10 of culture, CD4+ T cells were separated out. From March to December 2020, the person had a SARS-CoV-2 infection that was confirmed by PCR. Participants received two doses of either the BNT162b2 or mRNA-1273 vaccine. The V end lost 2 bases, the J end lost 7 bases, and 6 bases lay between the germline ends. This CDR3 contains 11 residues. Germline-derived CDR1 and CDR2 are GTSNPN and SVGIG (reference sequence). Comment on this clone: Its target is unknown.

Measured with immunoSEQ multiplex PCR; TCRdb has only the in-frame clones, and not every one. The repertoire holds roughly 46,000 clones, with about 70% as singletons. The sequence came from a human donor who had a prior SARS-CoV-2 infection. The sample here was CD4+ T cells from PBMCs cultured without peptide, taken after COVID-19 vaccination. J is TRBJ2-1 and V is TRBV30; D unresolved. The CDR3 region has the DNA TGTGCCTGGAGTCGAGTGAATGAGCAGTTCTTC. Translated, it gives CAWSRVNEQFF.